This entry is about one T cell receptor beta chain. Its antigen remains unknown. The data were obtained in a study of long-term antiretroviral therapy in people with HIV. Study-wide findings and caveats: Subsequent to ART, diversity was augmented yet persisted below that of transplant donor controls. CDR3 length ranges were narrower in HIV repertoires than in controls.

Survey level was the resolution at which the v3.0 immunoSEQ assay ran. Clones were sequenced by immunoSEQ multiplex PCR, and TCRdb holds only the in-frame ones, with some missing. The sample has 34,000 or so clones, approximately 93% seen once. Trimming cost V 5 bases and J 7 bases; bases outside gene matches: 7. CDR1 is SGHAT, CDR2 FQNNGV, per germline. CDR3 size: 13 residues. Specimen: unsorted PBMCs, collected more than 5 years after starting antiretroviral therapy. The chain is built from TRBV11-2 and TRBJ1-2, with 7 bases that match TRBD1. The clonotype originates from a woman aged 50 to 65 with HIV. This chain's CDR3 is CASSEQRQGGYTF. The CDR3 nucleotides are TGTGCCAGCAGCGAACAACGACAGGGTGGCTACACCTTC.